This T cell receptor beta chain was observed in a study of beta chain features in type 1 diabetes. Study-wide results and limits: Across all four CD4+ subsets, people with type 1 diabetes showed modestly shorter TCRB CDR3s.

The CDR3 runs 15 residues. Germline CDR1 is LNHDA and CDR2 is SQIVND (reference sequence). Losses at the gene ends were 9 bases for V and 3 bases for J; bases not matched to a gene: 10. This clone was found a few times. Its antigen is undetermined. Since all of the isolated RNA was reverse transcribed, expressed TCRB transcripts were what got sequenced. TCRdb's table, derived via immunoSEQ multiplex PCR, lists solely in-frame clones and lacks some. The sample lists about 900,000 clones; about a sixth were seen once. This sequence joins TRBV19 and TRBJ2-2; 7 bases agree with TRBD2. The clonotype comes from a young woman in good health. Sample: naive CD4+ T cells from blood. CDR3 in amino acids: CASRRRESYTGELFF. The CDR3 coding sequence is TGTGCCAGCAGACGGCGGGAGTCGTACACCGGGGAGCTGTTTTTT.